These 11 T cell receptor beta chains were all obtained from the same sample, sequenced in a study of human thymus T cells. Sequencing was performed with immunoSEQ multiplex PCR; in TCRdb, only in-frame clones are kept and a portion is missing. The data show fewer than 55,000 clones, with roughly 94% seen just once and about 0.12% held by the top ten. The sequenced sample consisted of blood. These receptors were obtained from a boy younger than two with a congenital heart defect but otherwise immunologically healthy.

The rearrangement links TRBV4-3 to TRBJ2-2; D is unresolved. Germline lookup yields CDR1 LGHNA and CDR2 YSLEER. The V end was cut by 0 bases, the J end by 6 bases, with 5 bases between. CDR3 length: 13 amino acids. The CDR3 DNA is TGCGCCAGCAGCCAAGATCGGGCCGGGGAGCTGTTTTTT. Amino acids: CASSQDRAGELFF.

The rearrangement joins TRBV11-2 to TRBJ1-2; maybe TRBD1 (5 bases). V gave up 3 bases and J gave up 0 bases, with 8 bases separating them. Germline assignment: CDR1 SGHAT and CDR2 FQNNGV. This CDR3 contains 14 residues. CDR3 coding DNA: TGTGCCAGCAGCTTTACAGGCGCTAACTATGGCTACACCTTC. It translates to CASSFTGANYGYTF.

This chain uses TRBV27 with TRBJ2-3, with TRBD2 matching 7 bases. V lost 0 bases to trimming and J lost 4 bases; unmatched junction nucleotides: 1. Germline V lookup: CDR1 MNHEY, CDR2 SMNVEV (reference sequence). This CDR3 is 14 amino acids long. The CDR3 sequence is CASSLSGGADTQYF. DNA of the CDR3: TGTGCCAGCAGTTTATCGGGGGGGGCAGATACGCAGTATTTT.

This clone was picked up one time. CDR3 protein: CASSQRTYPGLAGGPEQFF. As DNA, the CDR3 is TGTGCCAGCAGCCAACGCACGTATCCGGGACTAGCGGGGGGGCCTGAGCAGTTCTTC. The chain carries TRBV4-2 and TRBJ2-1; 16 nucleotides line up with TRBD2. Germline-derived CDR1 and CDR2 are LGHNA and YNFKEQ. V was clipped by 2 bases and J by 9 bases; unmatched bases: 13. The CDR3 covers 19 residues.

The CDR3 spells CASSSRQGGSPLHF. The CDR3 DNA reads as TGTGCCAGCAGCTCCCGACAGGGTGGTTCACCCCTCCACTTT. The chain employs TRBV7-2 and TRBJ1-6; 7 nucleotides line up with TRBD1. This CDR3 region has 14 residues. J was trimmed by 9 bases and V by 4 bases; bases with no gene match: 6. The germline CDR1 and CDR2 sequences are SGHTA and FQGNSA.

This sequence joins TRBV11-2 and TRBJ2-1; D call uncertain. V was cut by 3 bases and J by 7 bases, with 13 bases left in between. The CDR3 consists of 14 residues. CDR1 is SGHAT and CDR2 is FQNNGV in the germline V gene. Here the CDR3 DNA reads TGTGCCAGCAGCTTTTTTTCTGGCGAGAATGAGCAGTTCTTC. Translated, it gives CASSFFSGENEQFF. Filled out from reference TRBV11-2 and TRBJ2-1, the complete variable domain reads EAGVAQSPRYKIIEKRQSVAFWCNPISGHATLYWYQQILGQGPKLLIQFQNNGVVDDSQLPKDRFSAERLKGVDSTLKIQPAKLEDSAVYLCASSFFSGENEQFFGPGTRLTVL.

The rearrangement links TRBV13 to TRBJ2-7; TRBD2 matches at 8 bases. CDR1 is PRHDT and CDR2 is FYEKMQ in the germline V gene (reference sequence). The CDR3 contains 20 residues. The trim removed 0 bases at V and 0 bases at J, leaving 16 bases unmatched. CDR3 DNA: TGTGCCAGCAGCTTAGGCCCCGTCCAGCGGGGGAGCGAGAGCTCCTACGAGCAGTACTTC. Translated, it gives CASSLGPVQRGSESSYEQYF.

The table lists this clone with a count of one. The V gene is TRBV11-2, the J gene TRBJ2-7; D unresolved. V lost 0 bases to trimming and J lost 3 bases, with 0 bases between them. Germline V CDR1 and CDR2: SGHAT, FQNNGV. This CDR3 is built from 11 residues. The CDR3 region is CASSLDYEQYF. The CDR3 nucleotides are TGTGCCAGCAGCTTAGACTACGAGCAGTACTTC. The full variable domain, its missing parts supplied by reference TRBV11-2 and TRBJ2-7, is EAGVAQSPRYKIIEKRQSVAFWCNPISGHATLYWYQQILGQGPKLLIQFQNNGVVDDSQLPKDRFSAERLKGVDSTLKIQPAKLEDSAVYLCASSLDYEQYFGPGTRLTVT.

The V call is TRBV27, the J call TRBJ2-7; D not certain. CDR3 size: 12 residues. With 4 bases removed from V and 7 bases from J, the gap between germline ends came to 11 bases. CDR1 and CDR2 from the germline V gene are MNHEY and SMNVEV (reference sequence). This chain's CDR3 is CASSSSPREQYF. The CDR3 DNA sequence: TGTGCCAGCAGTTCATCACCCCGAGAGCAGTACTTC.

This chain joins TRBV9 and TRBJ2-2; 7 bases match TRBD1. Per germline, CDR1 SGDLS and CDR2 YYNGEE. Unmatched junction bases numbered 3, after V lost 4 bases and J lost 0 bases. This CDR3 has 15 amino acids. The CDR3 spells CASSPQGANTGELFF. The CDR3 DNA is TGTGCCAGCAGCCCCCAGGGGGCGAACACCGGGGAGCTGTTTTTT. Full variable domain (outside the CDR3, taken from reference TRBV9 and TRBJ2-2): DSGVTQTPKHLITATGQRVTLRCSPRSGDLSVYWYQQSLDQGLQFLIQYYNGEERAKGNILERFSAQQFPDLHSELNLSSLELGDSALYFCASSPQGANTGELFFGEGSRLTVL.

The chain joins TRBV2 to TRBJ2-3; D perhaps matches TRBD2 (6 bases). The V gene's germline CDR1 is SNHLY and CDR2 FYNNEI. CDR3 size: 14 residues. With 3 bases removed from V and 5 bases from J, the gap between germline ends came to 12 bases. This CDR3 reads CASSDGAGRDTQYF. In DNA form, the CDR3 reads TGTGCCAGCAGTGACGGCGCGGGGAGAGATACGCAGTATTTT.